This T cell receptor (beta chain) emerged from a study of blood T cell repertoires in COVID-19. Overall study context: T cells, B-cell-depleted T cells, or PBMCs provided the cDNA or gDNA that served as material.

Produced via immunoSEQ multiplex PCR; TCRdb's table is partial and in-frame only. The sample has approximately 120,000 clones, roughly 82% seen once. The germline CDR1 and CDR2 sequences are SGHTA and FQGTGA. V lost 5 bases, J lost 4 bases, and 6 bases stayed unmatched. The CDR3 is 16 amino acids. This chain joins TRBV7-3 and TRBJ2-1; TRBD2 aligns across 12 bases. The receptor was isolated from a woman aged 80 or older with active or convalescent COVID-19. Sequencing was performed on peripheral blood. The CDR3 bases are TGTGCCAGCAGCCCGTCGGGACTAGCGGGTTACAATGAGCAGTTCTTC. Protein: CASSPSGLAGYNEQFF.